The 28 T cell receptor beta chains below all came from one sample that was sequenced in a study of T cells in localized non-small cell lung cancer. The table came from immunoSEQ multiplex PCR; TCRdb's copy has only in-frame clones and leaves some out. The sample has tens of thousands of clones, roughly 81% seen once. The sample consisted of peripheral blood, taken before any cancer treatment. Receptor source: a man aged 40 to 70 with stage I lung adenocarcinoma.

This chain connects TRBV10-1 to TRBJ1-5; a weak D match, TRBD1 (6 bases). This CDR3 comprises 16 residues. The germline CDR1 and CDR2 sequences are WNHNN and SYGVQD (reference sequence). Trimming stripped 4 bases from V and 7 bases from J, with 20 bases between. The CDR3 sequence is CASSGPKHRVSQPQHF. DNA of the CDR3: TGCGCCAGCAGTGGGCCGAAACACAGGGTGTCCCAGCCCCAGCATTTT.

The V gene is TRBV27, the J gene TRBJ1-5, with 9 bases aligning to TRBD1. With 6 bases clipped from V and 1 base from J, the junction kept 4 bases outside the gene matches. In germline, CDR1 is MNHEY, CDR2 SMNVEV (reference sequence). CDR3 size: 15 residues. The CDR3 sequence: CASRGTGKSNQPQHF. CDR3 sequence (DNA): TGTGCCAGCAGGGGGACAGGGAAAAGCAATCAGCCCCAGCATTTT.

The rearrangement uses TRBV5-8 and TRBJ2-7; D gene ambiguous. Per the germline V gene, CDR1 is SGHTS and CDR2 is YDEGEE. This CDR3 has 12 amino acids. Trimming removed 5 bases from V and 0 bases from J, with 6 bases in between. The CDR3 loop reads CASSKTSYEQYF. The DNA of the CDR3 is TGTGCCAGCAGTAAGACCTCCTACGAGCAGTACTTC. The full variable domain, rest sourced from reference TRBV5-8 and TRBJ2-7, is EAGVTQSPTHLIKTRGQQATLRCSPISGHTSVYWYQQALGLGLQFLLWYDEGEERNRGNFPPRFSGRQFPNYSSELNVNALELEDSALYLCASSKTSYEQYFGPGTRLTVT.

The gene calls are TRBV27 and TRBJ1-2, with a possible D match to TRBD1 (5 bases). The CDR3 totals 13 residues. Germline CDR1 reads MNHEY; CDR2 reads SMNVEV (reference sequence). With 4 bases removed from V and 4 bases from J, the gap between germline ends came to 10 bases. CDR3 sequence (DNA): TGTGCCAGCAGTTGGAGAGGGACCTATGGCTACACCTTC. Amino acid sequence: CASSWRGTYGYTF.

This chain links TRBV7-9 with TRBJ2-3; D is unresolved. Trimming cost V 4 bases and J 4 bases, with 15 bases left between them. The CDR3 totals 15 residues. The germline V gene encodes CDR1 SEHNR and CDR2 FQNEAQ (reference sequence). This CDR3 reads CASSWQLGGADTQYF. Here the CDR3 DNA reads TGTGCCAGCAGCTGGCAGCTTGGCGGCGCAGATACGCAGTATTTT.

The rearrangement uses TRBV2 and TRBJ2-3; D is perhaps TRBD2 (5 bases). Trimming took off 7 bases at V and 3 bases at J, with 14 bases between the two ends. The CDR3 length is 14 residues. The germline gives CDR1 SNHLY, CDR2 FYNNEI. The CDR3: CASTEGPWTDTQYF. The CDR3, as DNA: TGTGCCAGCACCGAGGGTCCTTGGACAGATACGCAGTATTTT.

The chain joins TRBV6-5 to TRBJ2-2; D not resolved. Trimming pared 10 bases from V and 6 bases from J, leaving 21 bases between. The CDR3 extends over 15 amino acids. Germline assignment: CDR1 MNHEY and CDR2 SVGAGI. For the CDR3, the DNA is TGTGCCACCCCCCCCGAGAGGAGAAGGGCCGGGGAGCTGTTTTTT. Translating gives CATPPERRRAGELFF.

This chain uses TRBV7-2 with TRBJ2-5, with 12 bases that match TRBD2. Per the germline V gene, CDR1 is SGHTA and CDR2 is FQGNSA. After removal of 4 bases from V and 4 bases from J, the junction contained 10 bases not matched to a gene. The CDR3 totals 17 residues. The CDR3: CASSSALLAGGRETQYF. CDR3 coding DNA: TGTGCCAGCAGCTCCGCTCTACTAGCGGGGGGTAGAGAGACCCAGTACTTC.

This rearrangement joins TRBV28 to TRBJ2-4, with D perhaps given as TRBD1 or TRBD2 (5 bases each). The CDR3 contains 17 residues. Deletions cut 4 bases from V and 0 bases from J, with 16 bases between. The germline gives CDR1 MDHEN, CDR2 SYDVKM. In nucleotides, the CDR3 is TGTGCCAGCAGTTCGACCGTGGGGACGTTAGCCAAAAACATTCAGTACTTC. This sequence encodes CASSSTVGTLAKNIQYF.

This chain uses TRBV5-3 with TRBJ2-1, with TRBD2 as a possible D gene (6 bases). TRBV5-3 is an ORF, and what it does is uncertain. V dropped 8 bases and J dropped 7 bases, with 25 bases sitting between them. The CDR3 runs to 16 residues. The CDR3 loop is CARTRGGKDIRNEQFF. CDR3 DNA: TGTGCCAGGACACGAGGCGGGAAGGATATTAGGAATGAGCAGTTCTTC.

The chain combines TRBV18 with TRBJ1-4; D unclear. The CDR3 is made up of 15 amino acids. CDR1 and CDR2 (germline): KGHSH, LQKENI. The V end was cut by 3 bases, the J end by 0 bases, with 8 bases between. The CDR3 sequence: CASSPEPTTNEKLFF. CDR3 nucleotides: TGTGCCAGCTCACCGGAACCAACAACTAATGAAAAACTGTTTTTT.

The rearrangement uses TRBV5-1 and TRBJ2-1, with TRBD2 as a possible D gene (5 bases). Trimming stripped 4 bases from V and 9 bases from J, with 17 bases between. Germline CDR1 is SGHRS and CDR2 is YFSETQ. The CDR3 contains 14 residues. CDR3 sequence reads: CASSLGPLGSEQFF. The DNA for the CDR3 is TGCGCCAGCAGCCTCGGACCCCTGGGGAGTGAGCAGTTCTTC.

The chain couples TRBV4-1 to TRBJ1-5, with no clear D. Per the germline V gene, CDR1 is MGHRA and CDR2 is YSYEKL. Deletions cut 0 bases from V and 6 bases from J, with 12 bases between. CDR3 length equals 15 residues. The CDR3 is CASSQDPQIFQPQHF. The CDR3 DNA reads TGCGCCAGCAGCCAAGATCCGCAGATATTTCAGCCCCAGCATTTT.

This chain connects TRBV7-8 to TRBJ2-7; 9 positions agree with TRBD2. Trimming at V came to 6 bases and at J to 7 bases, leaving 22 bases not matched to a gene. CDR1 is SGHVS, CDR2 FQNEAQ, per germline. This CDR3 has 18 amino acids. The CDR3 bases are TGTGCCAGCAGTGGGAGGGGGGGACGAGCGGGAGGTCCGGAGGAGCAGTACTTC. Translation gives CASSGRGGRAGGPEEQYF.

The table lists this clone with a count of one. V and J are TRBV5-1 and TRBJ2-2, with 7 positions matching TRBD2. Germline CDR1 SGHRS, CDR2 YFSETQ. This CDR3 comprises 15 residues. V lost 5 bases and J lost 3; bases outside the gene matches: 7. The CDR3 nucleotides are TGCGCCAGCAGGATTATGGCGGGGGACACCGGGGAGCTGTTTTTT. Translating it yields CASRIMAGDTGELFF. Looking up the rest from reference TRBV5-1 and TRBJ2-2 gives the full variable domain: KAGVTQTPRYLIKTRGQQVTLSCSPISGHRSVSWYQQTPGQGLQFLFEYFSETQRNKGNFPGRFSGRQFSNSRSEMNVSTLELGDSALYLCASRIMAGDTGELFFGEGSRLTVL.

V and J are TRBV6-5 and TRBJ1-2, with 9 positions matching TRBD1. The CDR3 extends over 13 amino acids. V dropped 6 bases and J dropped 4; count of bases not matched to a gene: 3. The germline V gene has CDR1 MNHEY and CDR2 SVGAGI. The CDR3: CASRPGQGYGYTF. The DNA for the CDR3 is TGTGCCAGCAGGCCGGGACAGGGCTATGGCTACACCTTC.

J is TRBJ2-7 and V is TRBV21-1; the table's D call, TRBD2, was not checked against the DNA. TRBV21-1 is an annotated pseudogene. The length of the CDR3 is 18 residues. Written as DNA, the CDR3 is TGTGCCAGCAGCAAAGGGAAATTAGTGGTCCTAGCAGACTACGAGCAGTACTTC. Translating gives CASSKGKLVVLADYEQYF.

The chain joins TRBV19 to TRBJ2-2; perhaps TRBD2 as D (6 bases). Germline V gene sequence: CDR1 LNHDA, CDR2 SQIVND (reference sequence). Trimming stripped 6 bases from V and 4 bases from J, with 15 bases between. CDR3 length: 15 residues. CDR3 bases: TGTGCCAGTAGACGGAGGGAAAGGGGCACCGGGGAGCTGTTTTTT. This sequence encodes CASRRRERGTGELFF.

This clone was seen once. The genes are TRBV5-4 and TRBJ2-5, with D possibly being TRBD2 (7 bases). Germline V gene data show CDR1 as SGHNT and CDR2 as YYREEE (reference sequence). V was pared by 5 bases and J by 5 bases, with 28 bases between. The CDR3 has 18 residues. Here the CDR3 DNA reads TGTGCCAGCAGGCCCTCCACCGGGGAGTGGGGGGGCGACGAGACCCAGTACTTC. Protein product: CASRPSTGEWGGDETQYF.

The chain recombines TRBV19 with TRBJ2-2; 10 bases map to TRBD1. The CDR3 is 14 residues long. Losses at the gene ends were 6 bases for V and 6 bases for J; bases not matched to a gene: 4. In germline, CDR1 is LNHDA, CDR2 SQIVND (reference sequence). CDR3 sequence reads: CASRGTGVAGELFF. CDR3 sequence (DNA): TGTGCCAGTAGAGGGACAGGGGTGGCCGGGGAGCTGTTTTTT.

The chain links TRBV6-6 to TRBJ1-4, with a weak D call TRBD1 (6 bases). Germline V gene data show CDR1 as MNHNY and CDR2 as SVGAGI (reference sequence). The CDR3 totals 15 residues. V was shortened by 4 bases and J by 8 bases, with 17 bases between the two germline ends. The CDR3 sequence is CASSLLGQGREKLFF. The CDR3 DNA is TGTGCCAGCAGTTTACTGGGGCAGGGGAGGGAAAAACTGTTTTTT.

This chain joins TRBV4-3 and TRBJ2-7; weak D call: TRBD1 (5 bases). V lost 3 bases to trimming and J lost 2 bases, with 14 bases between them. Germline V CDR1 and CDR2: LGHNA, YSLEER. The CDR3 sequence is 15 residues long. In DNA form, the CDR3 reads TGCGCCAGCAGCCAGGTATTAGGGGCGGCCTACGAGCAGTACTTC. It is translated as CASSQVLGAAYEQYF.

CDR3 nucleotides: TGCGCCAGCACCCCTCCAGGGGGGGGCACAGATACGCAGTATTTT. It is translated as CASTPPGGGTDTQYF. The chain has TRBV4-1 and TRBJ2-3, with D perhaps being TRBD1 or TRBD2 (7 bases each). The CDR3 sequence is 15 residues long. Germline loops: CDR1 MGHRA, CDR2 YSYEKL. Trimming took off 7 bases at V and 1 base at J, with 15 bases between the two ends.

This sequence joins TRBV5-1 and TRBJ2-2, with TRBD1 as a possible D gene (6 bases). The germline CDR1 and CDR2 sequences are SGHRS and YFSETQ. The CDR3 length is 18 residues. V dropped 0 bases and J dropped 0 bases, with 15 bases sitting between them. CDR3 DNA sequence: TGCGCCAGCAGCTTGGGGATGAACCAGGGGCCGAACACCGGGGAGCTGTTTTTT. It codes for CASSLGMNQGPNTGELFF.

The chain's CDR3 is CASSPTGRAGGYTF. The CDR3 DNA is TGTGCCAGCAGCCCTACTGGCAGGGCGGGCGGCTACACCTTC. The chain combines TRBV6-5 with TRBJ1-2, with D tentatively TRBD1 (5 bases). The V and J ends lost 6 bases and 8 bases respectively, with 19 bases between them. Germline CDR1 and CDR2: MNHEY and SVGAGI. This CDR3 has 14 amino acids.

V gene TRBV30 combines with J gene TRBJ2-7; TRBD2 aligns across 8 bases. V was clipped by 4 bases and J by 5 bases; unmatched bases: 10. Germline V gene data show CDR1 as GTSNPN and CDR2 as SVGIG (reference sequence). The CDR3 is 14 residues long. DNA of the CDR3: TGTGCCTGGATCCGAGGGCGGGGGGCCGACGAGCAGTACTTC. Its protein product is CAWIRGRGADEQYF.

The rearrangement uses TRBV30 and TRBJ2-7, with TRBD2 matching 7 bases. CDR3 length: 13 residues. Germline V lookup: CDR1 GTSNPN, CDR2 SVGIG (reference sequence). V dropped 5 bases and J dropped 0; count of bases not matched to a gene: 4. The DNA of the CDR3 is TGTGCCTGGGAGCGGGGCCACTCCTACGAGCAGTACTTC. It yields the protein CAWERGHSYEQYF.

This sequence joins TRBV29-1 and TRBJ1-4, with 10 bases lining up with TRBD1. J gave up 7 bases and V 7 bases, and 6 bases lay outside the gene matches. Germline V gene sequence: CDR1 SQVTM, CDR2 ANQGSEA. The CDR3 runs to 13 residues. In DNA, the CDR3 is TGCAGCGCTGGTGGGACAGGGGTTGAAAAACTGTTTTTT. As protein: CSAGGTGVEKLFF.